This is a list of T cell receptor beta chains from one sample in a study of T cells in Graves' hyperthyroidism and ophthalmopathy. TCRdb recomputed calls from the multiplex PCR reads with MiXCR, one row per CDR3 protein. The data contain 600,000 or so distinct CDR3 sequences, 15% to 20% of them singletons. The sequenced sample consisted of blood. These TCRs come from a woman aged 25 to 45 with Graves' hyperthyroidism. The CDR3 runs from the conserved cysteine through the conserved F or W. The D gene is left open where the match is weak. Clone size is given for some rows only: seen once, a few or many times, or a class if the clone is expanded.

>TRBJ1-1|TRBV28|-|few
CASSLSKGGSTEAFF
TGTGCCAGCAGTTTATCTAAGGGGGGGTCCACTGAAGCTTTCTTT
>TRBJ2-1|TRBV5-1|TRBD1|-
CASSHNRGNEQFF
TGCGCCAGCAGCCATAACAGGGGTAATGAGCAGTTCTTC
>TRBJ2-5|TRBV12-3/TRBV12-4|-|many
CASSLSGGLDRLWLEAQYF
TGTGCCAGCAGTTTAAGTGGGGGTTTGGATCGCCTCTGGTTGGAGGCCCAGTACTTC
>TRBJ2-7|TRBV20-1|-|few
CSARDLVETYEQYF
TGCAGTGCTAGAGATCTAGTGGAGACCTACGAGCAGTACTTC
>TRBJ1-6|TRBV27|-|-
CASIDRSVPNSPLHF
TGTGCCAGCATCGACAGATCGGTTCCTAATTCACCCCTCCACTTT
>TRBJ2-2|TRBV29-1|-|many
CSGDWAGTGELFF
TGCAGCGGGGACTGGGCGGGCACCGGGGAGCTGTTTTTT
>TRBJ2-2|TRBV6-1|-|-
CASSNYGTNTGELFF
TGTGCCAGCAGTAATTACGGGACAAACACCGGGGAGCTGTTTTTT
>TRBJ2-1|TRBV11-3|-|many
CASSRRGAGYNEQFF
TGTGCCAGCAGTCGTCGGGGGGCGGGGTACAATGAGCAGTTCTTC
>TRBJ2-2|TRBV12-5|TRBD2|-
CASGLTSLGGGTGELFF
TGTGCTAGTGGTTTGACGTCCCTTGGGGGAGGGACCGGGGAGCTGTTTTTT
>TRBJ1-4|TRBV5-1|-|-
CASSLEGGSEKLFF
TGCGCCAGCAGCTTGGAGGGAGGCAGTGAAAAACTGTTTTTT
>TRBJ2-7|TRBV7-2|TRBD2|-
CASSPGLARHYEQYF
TGTGCCAGCAGCCCGGGACTAGCCAGACACTACGAGCAGTACTTC